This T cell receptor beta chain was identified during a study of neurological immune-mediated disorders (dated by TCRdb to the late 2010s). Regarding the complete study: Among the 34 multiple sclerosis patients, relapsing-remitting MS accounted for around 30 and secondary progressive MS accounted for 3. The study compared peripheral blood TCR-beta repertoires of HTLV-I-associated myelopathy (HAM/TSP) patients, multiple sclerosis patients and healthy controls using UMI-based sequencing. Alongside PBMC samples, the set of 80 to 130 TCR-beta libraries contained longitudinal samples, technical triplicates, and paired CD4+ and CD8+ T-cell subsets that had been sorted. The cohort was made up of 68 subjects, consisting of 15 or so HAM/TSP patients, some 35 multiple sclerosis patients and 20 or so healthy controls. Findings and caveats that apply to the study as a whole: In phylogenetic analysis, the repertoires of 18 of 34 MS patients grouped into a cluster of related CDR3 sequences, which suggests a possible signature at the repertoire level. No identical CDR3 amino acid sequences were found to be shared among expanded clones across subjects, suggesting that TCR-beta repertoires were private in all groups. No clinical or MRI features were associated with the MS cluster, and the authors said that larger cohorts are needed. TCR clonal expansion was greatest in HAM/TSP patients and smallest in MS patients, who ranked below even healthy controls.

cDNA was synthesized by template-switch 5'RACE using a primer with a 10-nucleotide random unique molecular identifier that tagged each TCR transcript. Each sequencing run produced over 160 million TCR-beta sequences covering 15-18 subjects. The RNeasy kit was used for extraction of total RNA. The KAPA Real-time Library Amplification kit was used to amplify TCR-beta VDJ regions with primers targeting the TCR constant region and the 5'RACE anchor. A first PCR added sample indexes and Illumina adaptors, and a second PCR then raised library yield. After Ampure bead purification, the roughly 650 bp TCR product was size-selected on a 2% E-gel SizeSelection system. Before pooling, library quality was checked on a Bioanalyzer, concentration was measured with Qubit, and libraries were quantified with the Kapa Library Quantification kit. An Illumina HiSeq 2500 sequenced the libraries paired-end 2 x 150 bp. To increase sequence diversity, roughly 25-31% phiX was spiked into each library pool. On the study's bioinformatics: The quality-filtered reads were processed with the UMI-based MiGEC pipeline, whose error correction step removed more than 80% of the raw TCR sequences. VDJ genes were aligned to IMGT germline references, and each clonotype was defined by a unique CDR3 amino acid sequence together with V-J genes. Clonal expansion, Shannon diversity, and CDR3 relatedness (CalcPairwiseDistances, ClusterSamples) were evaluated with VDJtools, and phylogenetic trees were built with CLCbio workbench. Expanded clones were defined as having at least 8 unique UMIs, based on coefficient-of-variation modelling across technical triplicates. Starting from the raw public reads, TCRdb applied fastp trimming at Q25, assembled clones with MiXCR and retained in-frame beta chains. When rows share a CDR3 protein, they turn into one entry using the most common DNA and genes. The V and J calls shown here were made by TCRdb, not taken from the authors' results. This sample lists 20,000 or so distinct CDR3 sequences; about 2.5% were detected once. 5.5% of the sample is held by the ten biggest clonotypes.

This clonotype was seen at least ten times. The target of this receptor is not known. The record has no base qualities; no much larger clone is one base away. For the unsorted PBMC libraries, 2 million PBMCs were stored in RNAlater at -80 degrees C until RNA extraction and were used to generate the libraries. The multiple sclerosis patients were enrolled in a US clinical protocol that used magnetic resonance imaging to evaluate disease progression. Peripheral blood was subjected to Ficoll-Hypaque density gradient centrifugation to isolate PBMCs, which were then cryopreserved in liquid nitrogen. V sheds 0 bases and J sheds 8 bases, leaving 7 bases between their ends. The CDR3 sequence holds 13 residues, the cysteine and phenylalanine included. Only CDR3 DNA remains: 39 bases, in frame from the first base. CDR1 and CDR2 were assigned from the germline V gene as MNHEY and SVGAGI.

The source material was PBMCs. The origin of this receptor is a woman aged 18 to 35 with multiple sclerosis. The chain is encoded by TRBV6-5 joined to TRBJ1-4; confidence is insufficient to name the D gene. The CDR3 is CASSYSNGEKLFF. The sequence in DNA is TGTGCCAGCAGTTACTCCAATGGGGAAAAACTGTTTTTT.